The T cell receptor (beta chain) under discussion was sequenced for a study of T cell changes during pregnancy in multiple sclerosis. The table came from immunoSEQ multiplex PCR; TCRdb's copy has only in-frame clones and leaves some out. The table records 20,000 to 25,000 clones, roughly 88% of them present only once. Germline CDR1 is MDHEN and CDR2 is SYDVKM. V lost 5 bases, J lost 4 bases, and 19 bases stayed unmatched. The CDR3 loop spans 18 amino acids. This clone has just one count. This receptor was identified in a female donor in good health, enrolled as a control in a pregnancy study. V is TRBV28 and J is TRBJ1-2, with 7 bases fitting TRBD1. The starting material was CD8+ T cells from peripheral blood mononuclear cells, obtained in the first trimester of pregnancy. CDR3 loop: CASSPSYRGTLSTYGYTF. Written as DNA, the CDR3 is TGTGCCAGCAGTCCTTCCTACAGGGGAACCCTCTCAACCTATGGCTACACCTTC.